These 18 T cell receptor beta chains originate from one sample sequenced in a study of response to subunit inactivated influenza vaccine. From the RT-PCR reads, TCRdb called clonotypes with MiXCR, one entry per CDR3 protein. The repertoire holds 250,000 to 350,000 distinct CDR3 sequences, with approximately 21% as singletons. Here the sequenced sample was PBMCs from blood, taken around 22 months after vaccination. The receptors shown here come from a man between 50 and 69 years old who received an inactivated influenza vaccine.

The V call is TRBV7-2, the J call TRBJ2-1, with no clear D. Germline V lookup: CDR1 SGHTA, CDR2 FQGNSA. The CDR3 has 11 amino acids. V lost 1 base and J lost 11, with 6 bases in between. The CDR3 sequence: CASSLGDKQFF. The CDR3 bases are TGTGCCAGCAGCTTAGGCGACAAGCAGTTCTTC.

This rearrangement joins TRBV10-3 to TRBJ2-3; 7 nucleotides match TRBD2. The CDR3 is 16 residues long. Germline V CDR1 and CDR2: ENHRY, SYGVKD. V shed 5 bases and J 4 bases; nucleotides not matched to a gene: 12. In DNA, the CDR3 is TGTGCCATCAGTACCCGGCGGGCGGGGGAGTCAGATACGCAGTATTTT. Encoded protein: CAISTRRAGESDTQYF.

The chain joins TRBV20-1 to TRBJ1-2; tentatively, D is TRBD1 (6 bases). V lost 4 bases, J lost 4 bases, and 13 bases lay in between. Germline CDR1 and CDR2: DFQATT and SNEGSKA (reference sequence). The CDR3 length is 13 residues. CDR3 DNA sequence: TGCAGTGCTAAAGTCAGGGGTGGCTATGGCTACACCTTC. It yields the protein CSAKVRGGYGYTF.

This clonotype was observed a handful of times. V and J are TRBV4-3 and TRBJ1-2, with D possibly TRBD1 on 5 matching bases. The CDR3 spans 14 residues. V was pared by 0 bases and J by 3 bases, with 8 bases between. From germline, CDR1 is LGHNA and CDR2 YSLEER. DNA of the CDR3: TGCGCCAGCAGCCAAGATGAGACAGACTATGGCTACACCTTC. Translating gives CASSQDETDYGYTF.

With regard to this clonotype: One end of the junction is discordant with germline, which a read error may explain. This rearrangement joins TRBV6-2 or TRBV6-3 to TRBJ2-1, with a possible D match to TRBD1 (5 bases). CDR1 and CDR2 (germline): MNHEY, SVGEGT. This CDR3 is built from 12 residues. This CDR3 is CASSYVTGSRIF. In DNA, the CDR3 is TGTGCCAGCAGTTACGTTACAGGCTCAAGGATCTTC.

This clonotype was observed a handful of times. The chain couples TRBV6-5 to TRBJ1-5; TRBD1 is a possible D gene (5 bases). The germline CDR1 and CDR2 sequences are MNHEY and SVGAGI. This CDR3 region has 18 residues. V dropped 0 bases and J dropped 2 bases, with 17 bases sitting between them. The CDR3 DNA reads as TGTGCCAGCAGTTACTCGCTCCCCCCAGGGTCGGGCAATCAGCCCCAGCATTTT. This sequence encodes CASSYSLPPGSGNQPQHF.

This clonotype was recorded many times. As DNA, the CDR3 is TGCAGCGTTGAAGAAGGTGGGAGACAGCCGAACACTGAAGCTTTCTTT. Translating gives CSVEEGGRQPNTEAFF. The chain is built from TRBV29-1 and TRBJ1-1, with D tentatively TRBD1 (5 bases). Trimming pared 0 bases from V and 1 base from J, leaving 15 bases between. This CDR3 has 16 amino acids. Germline loops: CDR1 SQVTM, CDR2 ANQGSEA.

This clonotype showed up just a few times. This sequence joins TRBV11-2 and TRBJ2-7; D gene uncertain. V lost 4 bases and J 0 bases, leaving 13 bases between the germline ends. Germline V gives CDR1 SGHAT, CDR2 FQNNGV. This CDR3 is built from 15 residues. The CDR3 sequence is CASSSLGFRSYEQYF. The DNA for the CDR3 is TGTGCCAGCAGCTCGCTGGGGTTCCGCTCCTACGAGCAGTACTTC.

This clonotype was seen more than once but under ten times. This chain connects TRBV7-2 to TRBJ1-1; tentatively, D is TRBD1 (5 bases). The CDR3 is 15 amino acids. CDR1 SGHTA and CDR2 FQGNSA come from the germline V gene. The V gene lost 5 bases and the J gene lost 5 bases, with 18 bases spanning the gap. CDR3 DNA sequence: TGTGCCAGCAGCACCCGACAGAGCCCGGGGACTGAAGCTTTCTTT. Its protein is CASSTRQSPGTEAFF. Drawing the rest from reference TRBV7-2 and TRBJ1-1, the complete variable domain is GAGVSQSPSNKVTEKGKDVELRCDPISGHTALYWYRQSLGQGLEFLIYFQGNSAPDKSGLPSDRFSAERTGGSVSTLTIQRTQQEDSAVYLCASSTRQSPGTEAFFGQGTRLTVV.

This clonotype was counted once. This CDR3 reads CASRLDSFTDTQYF. The CDR3 DNA sequence: TGTGCCAGCAGGCTGGACAGCTTCACAGATACGCAGTATTTT. This chain uses TRBV2 with TRBJ2-3, with a possible D match to TRBD1 (6 bases). Germline CDR1 reads SNHLY; CDR2 reads FYNNEI. The V and J ends lost 6 bases and 2 bases respectively, with 12 bases between them. The CDR3 extends over 14 amino acids.

The V gene is TRBV14, the J gene TRBJ2-2; 13 bases line up with TRBD2. Germline V lookup: CDR1 SGHDN, CDR2 FVKESK. V shed 2 bases and J 7 bases; nucleotides not matched to a gene: 4. This CDR3 is 16 amino acids long. The CDR3 loop reads CASSQWGLAGHGELFF. The CDR3 DNA follows: TGTGCCAGCAGCCAATGGGGACTAGCGGGACACGGGGAGCTGTTTTTT.

The chain uses TRBV18 and TRBJ2-7, with TRBD2 identical over 8 bases. V lost 3 bases to trimming and J lost 0 bases; unmatched junction nucleotides: 1. The CDR3 is 14 amino acids. Germline V gene data show CDR1 as KGHSH and CDR2 as LQKENI. CDR3 coding DNA: TGTGCCAGCTCACCCGGGAGGGGCTCCTACGAGCAGTACTTC. Its translation is CASSPGRGSYEQYF.

This chain links TRBV11-2 with TRBJ1-1; no reliable D call. In germline, CDR1 is SGHAT, CDR2 FQNNGV. Trimming removed 1 base from V and 0 bases from J, with 12 bases in between. The CDR3 consists of 16 residues. The CDR3 DNA follows: TGTGCCAGCAGCTTAGCACTGGGCCGGATGAACACTGAAGCTTTCTTT. This gives the protein CASSLALGRMNTEAFF.

The V call is TRBV11-1, the J call TRBJ2-7, with TRBD2 matching 12 bases. CDR1 is SGHAT, CDR2 FQDESV, per germline (reference sequence). The V and J ends lost 5 bases and 2 bases, in that order; junction bases with no gene match: 13. This CDR3 has 18 residues. The CDR3 coding sequence is TGTGCCAGCAGCCGAAGGACAGGAGGACTAGCGGGACCCTACGAGCAGTACTTC. Protein sequence: CASSRRTGGLAGPYEQYF.

The V call is TRBV5-1, the J call TRBJ1-5, with D uncertain. Trimming cost V 1 base and J 2 bases, with 10 bases left between them. The CDR3 covers 15 residues. CDR1 and CDR2 (germline): SGHRS, YFSETQ. The CDR3 DNA reads as TGCGCCAGCAGCTTGAGCTCCGGGGGCAATCAGCCCCAGCATTTT. This sequence encodes CASSLSSGGNQPQHF.

The chain recombines TRBV20-1 with TRBJ2-2; D may be TRBD1 (6 bases). CDR3 size: 15 residues. V lost 6 bases to trimming and J lost 1 base, with 15 bases between them. CDR1 and CDR2 from the germline V gene are DFQATT and SNEGSKA (reference sequence). The CDR3 sequence is CSARSGDKNTGELFF. The CDR3 nucleotides read TGCAGTGCCCGTTCCGGGGACAAGAACACCGGGGAGCTGTTTTTT.

The chain combines TRBV11-2 with TRBJ2-2, with D unclear. Germline loops: CDR1 SGHAT, CDR2 FQNNGV. The CDR3 runs 14 residues. With 1 base removed from V and 7 bases from J, the gap between germline ends came to 10 bases. CDR3 residues: CASSLVGASGELFF. In DNA form, the CDR3 reads TGTGCCAGCAGCTTAGTTGGCGCTAGCGGGGAGCTGTTTTTT.

This clonotype was counted only a few times. The chain couples TRBV20-1 to TRBJ2-7; D may be TRBD1 or TRBD2 (5 bases each). Germline V gene sequence: CDR1 DFQATT, CDR2 SNEGSKA (reference sequence). With 1 base removed from V and 6 bases from J, the gap between germline ends came to 16 bases. There are 14 residues in the CDR3. The CDR3 sequence is CSARGPSPGAEQYF. The CDR3 region has the DNA TGCAGTGCTAGAGGCCCCTCACCCGGGGCCGAGCAGTACTTC.